A single T cell receptor beta chain is shown here with its context. No antigen is known for it. The CDR3 has 16 amino acids. V dropped 3 bases and J dropped 0; count of bases not matched to a gene: 5. Germline loops: CDR1 SNHLY, CDR2 FYNNEI. This record belongs to a study of graft-versus-host responses after intestinal transplantation. Findings of the study overall: Recipient-marrow GvH clones were detected, some having first appeared in ileum or blood.

Method: immunoSEQ multiplex PCR; TCRdb's copy keeps in-frame clones and lacks some. The sample includes tens of thousands of clones, roughly 90% of them seen just once. The material was unstimulated CD4+ T cells sorted from spleen or lymph node cells, obtained before transplant. The rearrangement links TRBV2 to TRBJ1-2; TRBD1 aligns across 9 bases. The sequence was collected from a human donor who was the organ donor for an intestinal transplant. The CDR3 is CASSEDRGVANYGYTF. The CDR3 DNA sequence: TGTGCCAGCAGTGAGGACAGGGGAGTAGCTAACTATGGCTACACCTTC.